These T cell receptor beta chains were read from a single sample in a study of T and B cells in COVID-19 patients. TCRdb processed the multiplex PCR reads anew with MiXCR; each CDR3 protein has one entry. Of some 11,000 distinct CDR3 sequences listed, roughly 31% are singletons. Sequenced material: blood. The receptors originated from a human donor with active COVID-19. Both conserved end residues are part of each CDR3. Clone size, where shown, is once, few, many, or a class for clones that have expanded.

size,V,J,CDR3
medium-sized,TRBV29-1,TRBJ2-3,CSVNRGSGDTQYF
-,TRBV20-1,TRBJ2-1,CSAPKGGMSYNEQFF
few,TRBV19,TRBJ1-5,CASSIRPQGDSNQPQHF
few,TRBV7-9,TRBJ2-1,CASLGRVKRGGPSQFF
few,TRBV10-3,TRBJ2-2,CAISELGNTGELFF
-,TRBV20-1,TRBJ1-1,CSAPELKGQGNTEAFF
-,TRBV20-1,TRBJ1-4,CSARHPATNEKLFF
medium-sized,TRBV15,TRBJ2-7,CATSRDYGYYEQYF
-,TRBV11-1,TRBJ1-3,CASSLRTAYPGNTIYF
few,TRBV5-5,TRBJ2-2,CASSLLARTAFRDTGELFF
-,TRBV30,TRBJ1-1,CAGTWQGLTEAFF
medium-sized,TRBV29-1,TRBJ2-5,CSAQGSQRGGAGETQYF
medium-sized,TRBV5-5,TRBJ2-3,CASSFDGGGTDTQYF
-,TRBV6-5,-,CAIPAEQYF
-,TRBV27,TRBJ2-1,CASSHIQEHNEQFF